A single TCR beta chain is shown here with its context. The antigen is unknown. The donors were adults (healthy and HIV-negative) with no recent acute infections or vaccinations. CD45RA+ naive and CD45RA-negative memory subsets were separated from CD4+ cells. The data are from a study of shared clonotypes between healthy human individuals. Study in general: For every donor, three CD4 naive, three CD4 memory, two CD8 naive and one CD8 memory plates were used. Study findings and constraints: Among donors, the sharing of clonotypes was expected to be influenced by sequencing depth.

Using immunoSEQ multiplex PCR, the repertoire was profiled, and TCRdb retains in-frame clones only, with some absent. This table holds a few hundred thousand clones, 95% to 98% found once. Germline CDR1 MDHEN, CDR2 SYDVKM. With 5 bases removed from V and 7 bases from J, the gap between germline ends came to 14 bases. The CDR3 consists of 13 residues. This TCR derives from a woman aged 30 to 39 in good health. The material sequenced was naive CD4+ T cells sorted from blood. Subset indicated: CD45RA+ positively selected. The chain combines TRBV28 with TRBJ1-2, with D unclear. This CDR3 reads CASSPPGSIGYTF. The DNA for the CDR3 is TGTGCCAGCAGTCCCCCGGGGAGTATTGGCTACACCTTC.